Following are 21 T cell receptor beta chains from one sample sequenced in a study of regulatory T cells in long-lasting Graves disease. Time point reported: persistent/refractory GD, antithyroid drugs over 5 years with positive TRAb. The authors made the TCR library using RNA they extracted from PBMCs. Arm-PCR of CDR3 regions with iRepertoire HTBI primers generated TCR beta libraries. TCRdb reprocessed the multiplex PCR reads with MiXCR, giving one entry per CDR3 protein. The data contain around 510,000 distinct CDR3 sequences, less than 25% of them seen just once; the ten biggest clones take up 6.5% to 8%. The material sequenced was peripheral blood mononuclear cells (PBMCs), taken when the disease was refractory, from a patient treated with antithyroid drugs. The origin of the receptors is a female donor with Graves disease.

The chain is built from TRBV9 and TRBJ1-5; D call uncertain. The CDR3 has 13 residues. The germline CDR1 and CDR2 sequences are SGDLS and YYNGEE. Trimming shortened V by 2 bases and J by 5 bases, and 8 bases separated the two germline ends. The CDR3 loop reads CASSVGDDQPQHF. The CDR3 region has the DNA TGTGCCAGCAGCGTTGGGGATGATCAGCCCCAGCATTTT.

Worth noting for this clonotype: Without the conserved terminal phenylalanine or tryptophan, this CDR3 likely stems from a read error. The V call is TRBV28, the J call TRBJ2-5; D tentatively reads TRBD1 or TRBD2 (6 bases each). V was clipped by 3 bases and J by 2 bases, with 16 bases between them. CDR3 length equals 16 residues. Germline loops: CDR1 MDHEN, CDR2 SYDVKM. The CDR3 loop is CASSLLAGGGQETQYL. Written as DNA, the CDR3 is TGTGCCAGCAGTTTGCTAGCAGGAGGGGGGCAAGAGACCCAGTACCTC.

The chain uses TRBV7-9 and TRBJ2-5; no clear D. Germline V CDR1 and CDR2: SEHNR, FQNEAQ (reference sequence). Trimming shortened V by 5 bases and J by 0 bases, and 13 bases separated the two germline ends. The CDR3 extends over 15 amino acids. CDR3 in amino acids: CASSTFLGYQETQYF. CDR3 in DNA: TGTGCCAGCAGCACGTTTCTGGGGTACCAAGAGACCCAGTACTTC.

Remarks on this clonotype: A far larger clone lies a single base away; this is likely a read error. The chain couples TRBV12-3 or TRBV12-4 to TRBJ2-4; D ambiguous. The J call could be wrong; TRBJ2-5 is a better fit for the DNA end. The CDR3 runs to 14 residues. DNA for the CDR3: TGTGCCAGCAGTTTAGCGGAAGCAACGGAGACCCAGTACTTC. Residues: CASSLAEATETQYF.

This clonotype was seen repeatedly, ten times or more. This sequence joins TRBV12-3 or TRBV12-4 and TRBJ2-5; 8 nucleotides match TRBD1. The CDR3 covers 16 residues. V lost 5 bases, J lost 4 bases, and 12 bases stayed unmatched. Here the CDR3 reads CASSGAYRGSGETQYF. CDR3 nucleotides: TGTGCCAGCAGTGGAGCCTACAGGGGGTCCGGAGAGACCCAGTACTTC.

This sequence joins TRBV5-1 and TRBJ2-7; TRBD2 aligns across 15 bases. Germline lookup yields CDR1 SGHRS and CDR2 YFSETQ. V was pared by 4 bases and J by 4 bases, with 12 bases of the junction left unmatched. The CDR3 is 18 amino acids. CDR3 sequence reads: CASSRTRGGLAGGYEQYF. The DNA for the CDR3 is TGCGCCAGCAGCCGGACGAGGGGAGGACTAGCGGGAGGGTACGAGCAGTACTTC.

This clonotype was recorded at least ten times. This sequence joins TRBV9 and TRBJ2-5, with 7 bases identical to TRBD2. The ends lost 3 bases at V and 5 bases at J; junction bases unmatched: 7. The CDR3 consists of 14 residues. CDR1 and CDR2 (germline): SGDLS, YYNGEE. In nucleotides, the CDR3 is TGTGCCAGCAGCGGGGGAGGGAGCAGGGAGACCCAGTACTTC. It specifies CASSGGGSRETQYF.

This chain uses TRBV9 with TRBJ2-1, with 8 bases matching TRBD2. Trimming removed 4 bases from V and 6 bases from J; junction bases left unmatched: 9. The CDR3 sequence is 15 residues long. Germline V gene sequence: CDR1 SGDLS, CDR2 YYNGEE. DNA for the CDR3: TGTGCCAGCAGCTTTAGCGGGACCCTAATCAATGAGCAGTTCTTC. Its translation is CASSFSGTLINEQFF. Drawing the rest from reference TRBV9 and TRBJ2-1, the complete variable domain is DSGVTQTPKHLITATGQRVTLRCSPRSGDLSVYWYQQSLDQGLQFLIQYYNGEERAKGNILERFSAQQFPDLHSELNLSSLELGDSALYFCASSFSGTLINEQFFGPGTRLTVL.

At least ten counts were recorded for this clonotype. The chain links TRBV12-3 or TRBV12-4 to TRBJ1-2; D may be TRBD1 (5 bases). This CDR3 is 11 amino acids long. The V end was cut by 10 bases, the J end by 8 bases, with 14 bases between. In DNA, the CDR3 is TGTGCCATCCTGGGGGTGCAAGGCTACACCTTC. Protein sequence: CAILGVQGYTF.

This clonotype has just a few counts. J is TRBJ2-2 and V is TRBV5-5; 8 nucleotides agree with TRBD2. J lost 3 bases, V lost 4 bases, and 5 bases had no gene match. Germline-derived CDR1 and CDR2 are SGHKS and YYEKEE (reference sequence). This CDR3 is built from 15 residues. DNA for the CDR3: TGTGCCAGCAGCGTTAGCGGGGACCACACCGGGGAGCTGTTTTTT. Translated: CASSVSGDHTGELFF.

This clonotype was counted only a few times. This chain uses TRBV11-2 with TRBJ2-7; D not resolved. Germline-derived CDR1 and CDR2 are SGHAT and FQNNGV. Trimming removed 1 base from V and 2 bases from J, with 12 bases in between. The CDR3 has 15 residues. The DNA of the CDR3 is TGTGCCAGCAGCTTAGTAACCGGCGAAACCTACGAGCAGTACTTC. Protein sequence: CASSLVTGETYEQYF.

The sample holds many counts of this clonotype. V and J are TRBV20-1 and TRBJ2-7; weak D call: TRBD1 (7 bases). The germline V gene has CDR1 DFQATT and CDR2 SNEGSKA (reference sequence). The CDR3 sequence is 15 residues long. Trimming cost V 1 base and J 2 bases, with 15 bases left between them. CDR3 sequence: CSARAHRGGTYEQYF. The CDR3 DNA reads TGCAGTGCTAGAGCCCACAGGGGAGGAACCTACGAGCAGTACTTC.

This clonotype was seen ten or more times. The rearrangement uses TRBV27 and TRBJ2-7; a possible D gene is TRBD1 (6 bases). This CDR3 has 16 residues. Deletions cut 4 bases from V and 3 bases from J, with 19 bases between. Germline V gene sequence: CDR1 MNHEY, CDR2 SMNVEV (reference sequence). Here the CDR3 DNA reads TGTGCCAGCAGTTCAGCCGACAGGAACGTAATCTACGAGCAGTACTTC. Translating gives CASSSADRNVIYEQYF.

The rearrangement uses TRBV19 and TRBJ1-5, with D perhaps TRBD1 (5 bases). The V gene lost 5 bases and the J gene lost 0 bases, with 14 bases spanning the gap. Germline V gives CDR1 LNHDA, CDR2 SQIVND (reference sequence). This CDR3 has 16 residues. CDR3 bases: TGTGCCAGTAGTGTGGGGCCGTCTCATAGCAATCAGCCCCAGCATTTT. It is translated as CASSVGPSHSNQPQHF.

Many counts were recorded for this clonotype. The genes are TRBV29-1 and TRBJ2-7; D tentatively reads TRBD1 or TRBD2 (5 bases each). Trimming shortened V by 2 bases and J by 1 base, and 15 bases separated the two germline ends. Germline assignment: CDR1 SQVTM and CDR2 ANQGSEA. The CDR3 is 15 amino acids. CDR3 DNA: TGCAGCGTTGAATGGGGCAGGACTGAATCCTACGAGCAGTACTTC. It codes for CSVEWGRTESYEQYF.

Note on this clonotype: It may be a read error: a sequence one base away is much more abundant. CDR3 nucleotides: TGTGCCAGCAGTTACTCGGCAGGGGATCAGCCCCAGCATTTT. It translates to CASSYSAGDQPQHF. The chain couples TRBV6-2 or TRBV6-3 to TRBJ1-5; TRBD1 is a possible D gene (6 bases). Trimming pared 0 bases from V and 5 bases from J, leaving 8 bases between. This CDR3 contains 14 residues. The V gene's germline CDR1 is MNHEY and CDR2 SVGEGT.

This clonotype was seen repeatedly, ten times or more. V gene TRBV27 combines with J gene TRBJ2-7; 11 bases align to TRBD1. The CDR3 has 19 residues. Germline trimming cut 3 bases from V and 0 bases from J; bases unmatched to any gene: 13. The germline V gene encodes CDR1 MNHEY and CDR2 SMNVEV (reference sequence). CDR3 region: CASSFFRDRGMLSSYEQYF. For the CDR3, the DNA is TGTGCCAGCAGTTTTTTCCGGGACAGGGGGATGCTAAGCTCCTACGAGCAGTACTTC.

This clonotype was picked up a small number of times. The CDR3 DNA follows: TGCGCCAGCAGCCTAAACTTAGAAGAGACCCAGTACTTC. Translating it yields CASSLNLEETQYF. The chain couples TRBV4-3 to TRBJ2-5, with D uncertain. The V gene lost 4 bases and the J gene lost 3 bases, with 9 bases spanning the gap. Germline-derived CDR1 and CDR2 are LGHNA and YSLEER. The CDR3 sequence is 13 residues long.

The chain combines TRBV6-2 or TRBV6-3 with TRBJ2-7; D is unclear. CDR1 and CDR2 from the germline V gene are MNHEY and SVGEGT. The CDR3 sequence is 16 residues long. Trimming stripped 5 bases from V and 5 bases from J, with 22 bases between. CDR3 sequence (DNA): TGTGCCAGCAGTGCGTTTGAAACTTCCTGGATCCACGAGCAGTACTTC. It encodes CASSAFETSWIHEQYF.

This chain joins TRBV4-1 and TRBJ2-7, with a possible D match to TRBD1 (6 bases). The CDR3 covers 17 residues. The V end lost 1 base, the J end lost 2 bases, and 18 bases lay between the germline ends. CDR1 and CDR2 (germline): MGHRA, YSYEKL. The CDR3 is CASSQGAQGAPAYEQYF. As DNA, the CDR3 is TGCGCCAGCAGCCAAGGTGCACAGGGAGCGCCGGCCTACGAGCAGTACTTC.

This clonotype was seen a few times. This chain uses TRBV7-9 with TRBJ2-7; 9 bases are shared with TRBD1. The CDR3 sequence is 15 residues long. Germline values: CDR1 SEHNR, CDR2 FQNEAQ (reference sequence). J gave up 3 bases and V 5 bases, and 8 bases lay outside the gene matches. The DNA of the CDR3 is TGTGCCAGCAGCGTTACAGGGGGCCGATACTACGAGCAGTACTTC. It encodes CASSVTGGRYYEQYF.